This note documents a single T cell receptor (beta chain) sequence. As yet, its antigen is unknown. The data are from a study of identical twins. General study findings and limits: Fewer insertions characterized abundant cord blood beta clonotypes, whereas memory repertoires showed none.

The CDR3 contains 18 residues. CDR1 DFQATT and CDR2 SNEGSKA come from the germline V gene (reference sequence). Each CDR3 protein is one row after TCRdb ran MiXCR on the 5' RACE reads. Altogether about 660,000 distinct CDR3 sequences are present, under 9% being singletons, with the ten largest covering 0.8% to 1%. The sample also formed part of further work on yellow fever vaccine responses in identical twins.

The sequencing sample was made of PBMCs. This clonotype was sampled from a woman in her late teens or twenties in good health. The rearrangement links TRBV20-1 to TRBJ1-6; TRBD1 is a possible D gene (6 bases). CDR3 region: CRAERSHKVGANNSPLHF. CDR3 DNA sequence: TGCAGAGCCGAACGTAGTCATAAGGTGGGGGCGAATAATTCACCCCTCCACTTT.